A selection of T cell receptor beta chains follows, all from one sample in a study of identical twins. TCRdb re-derived calls from the 5' RACE reads in MiXCR, one entry per CDR3 protein. The sample carries about 530,000 distinct CDR3 sequences, 15% recorded once. The same data also contributed to another study, on yellow fever vaccine responses in identical twins.

The source material was CD4+ T cells sorted from blood. The receptor source for this set is a woman aged 18-29 years in good health. Each CDR3 is given with its conserved first and last residue. The order of the fields is V gene, J gene, clone size, D gene, CDR3 DNA, CDR3 protein. A D gene is named only where the DNA matches it firmly. Where a row states a size, it is once, few, many or the class of an expanded clone; other rows omit it.

v_gene: TRBV29-1; j_gene: TRBJ2-3; abundance: many; d_gene: .; CDR3nt: TGCAGCGCCGTCGGGACTGGTGGCACTTATACGCAGTATTTT; CDR3aa: CSAVGTGGTYTQYF
v_gene: TRBV7-9; j_gene: TRBJ2-4; abundance: .; d_gene: .; CDR3nt: TGTGCCAGCAGCCCCCCCACCGGGACTAAAAACATTCAGTACTTC; CDR3aa: CASSPPTGTKNIQYF
v_gene: TRBV9; j_gene: TRBJ1-1; abundance: .; d_gene: .; CDR3nt: TGTGCCAGCAGCGTAGAAGTCAACACTGAAGCTTTCTTT; CDR3aa: CASSVEVNTEAFF
v_gene: TRBV6-1; j_gene: TRBJ2-5; abundance: many; d_gene: .; CDR3nt: TGTGCCAGCAGATCCGGGACTCGCGAGACCCAGTACTTC; CDR3aa: CASRSGTRETQYF
v_gene: TRBV6-1; j_gene: TRBJ2-1; abundance: few; d_gene: .; CDR3nt: TGTGCCAGCACCAACTGGGGGGGCGCGACAAGTGAGCAGTTCTTC; CDR3aa: CASTNWGGATSEQFF
v_gene: TRBV28; j_gene: TRBJ2-1; abundance: .; d_gene: .; CDR3nt: TGTGCCAGCAGCCGTCCGTGGGGGGTTTACAATGAGCAGTTCTTC; CDR3aa: CASSRPWGVYNEQFF
v_gene: TRBV12-3/TRBV12-4; j_gene: TRBJ2-1; abundance: many; d_gene: .; CDR3nt: TGTGCCAGCAGTTTATTGTATGAGCAGTTCTTC; CDR3aa: CASSLLYEQFF
v_gene: TRBV20-1; j_gene: TRBJ2-2; abundance: few; d_gene: TRBD2; CDR3nt: TGCAGTGCTAGGGAGCGGGGGGCCTCAACCGGGGAGCTGTTTTTT; CDR3aa: CSARERGASTGELFF
v_gene: TRBV7-9; j_gene: TRBJ1-4; abundance: few; d_gene: .; CDR3nt: TGTGCCAGCACCCGAGATCTGGGCCTCACTAATGAAAAACTGTTTTTT; CDR3aa: CASTRDLGLTNEKLFF
v_gene: TRBV7-2; j_gene: TRBJ2-2; abundance: few; d_gene: .; CDR3nt: TGTGCCAGCAGCCCCAGGGGGGACATCAGGTTTACCGGGGAGCTGTTTTTT; CDR3aa: CASSPRGDIRFTGELFF
v_gene: TRBV20-1; j_gene: TRBJ2-2; abundance: .; d_gene: .; CDR3nt: TGCAGTGCTAGAGATCATACCGCAAATGGGGAGCTGTTTTTT; CDR3aa: CSARDHTANGELFF
v_gene: TRBV4-1; j_gene: TRBJ2-1; abundance: .; d_gene: TRBD2; CDR3nt: TGCGCCAGCAACAAGGCCGGGACTAGCTACAATGAGCAGTTCTTC; CDR3aa: CASNKAGTSYNEQFF
v_gene: TRBV7-8; j_gene: TRBJ2-5; abundance: few; d_gene: TRBD2; CDR3nt: TGTGCCAGCATGGCAGGGAGGGTGGAGACCCAGTACTTC; CDR3aa: CASMAGRVETQYF
v_gene: TRBV6-1; j_gene: TRBJ1-5; abundance: few; d_gene: .; CDR3nt: TGTGCCAGCAGTGAACACGGAAGCAATCAGCCCCAGCATTTT; CDR3aa: CASSEHGSNQPQHF
v_gene: TRBV2; j_gene: TRBJ2-7; abundance: few; d_gene: .; CDR3nt: TGTGCCAGCAGTGTTCAGGGGCGCTACGAGCAGTACTTC; CDR3aa: CASSVQGRYEQYF
v_gene: TRBV24-1; j_gene: TRBJ2-2; abundance: .; d_gene: TRBD2; CDR3nt: TGTGCCACCAGTGATCAGGGACTAGCGGGACTCACCGGGGAGCTGTTTTTT; CDR3aa: CATSDQGLAGLTGELFF
v_gene: TRBV28; j_gene: TRBJ2-7; abundance: .; d_gene: .; CDR3nt: TGTGCCAGCAGCACTTCCGTCTCCTACGAGCAGTACTTC; CDR3aa: CASSTSVSYEQYF
v_gene: TRBV28; j_gene: TRBJ1-4; abundance: few; d_gene: TRBD1; CDR3nt: TGTGCCAGCACACTACAGGGGGCACGAGAAAAACTGTTTTTT; CDR3aa: CASTLQGAREKLFF
v_gene: TRBV7-2; j_gene: TRBJ2-5; abundance: few; d_gene: .; CDR3nt: TGTGCCAGCAGTGCGGGTCAAAAGGGGACCCAGTACTTC; CDR3aa: CASSAGQKGTQYF
v_gene: TRBV6-1; j_gene: TRBJ1-1; abundance: many; d_gene: .; CDR3nt: TGTGCCAGCAGAAAATATTTAGTGAACACTGAAGCTTTCTTT; CDR3aa: CASRKYLVNTEAFF
v_gene: TRBV10-2; j_gene: TRBJ1-1; abundance: .; d_gene: .; CDR3nt: TGCGCCAGCAGCGACAGTTTTATGAACACTGAAGCTTTCTTT; CDR3aa: CASSDSFMNTEAFF
v_gene: TRBV3-1; j_gene: TRBJ1-1; abundance: .; d_gene: TRBD1; CDR3nt: TGTGCCAGCAGGGCACAGGGGGCGATGAACACTGAAGCTTTCTTT; CDR3aa: CASRAQGAMNTEAFF
v_gene: TRBV20-1; j_gene: TRBJ2-3; abundance: few; d_gene: .; CDR3nt: TGCAGCTTTCACGCGTGGGATACGCAGTATTTT; CDR3aa: CSFHAWDTQYF
v_gene: TRBV5-1; j_gene: TRBJ2-7; abundance: few; d_gene: .; CDR3nt: TGCGCCAGCAGCTTGCCCTACCTCGGAGAGCAGTACTTC; CDR3aa: CASSLPYLGEQYF
v_gene: TRBV11-1; j_gene: TRBJ2-3; abundance: .; d_gene: TRBD2; CDR3nt: TGTGCCAGCAGCTTAGCGCTAAAGCCGTCAGCGGGGGGGCGAACCGACGGACCGGATACGCAGTATTTT; CDR3aa: CASSLALKPSAGGRTDGPDTQYF
v_gene: TRBV3-1; j_gene: TRBJ2-5; abundance: many; d_gene: .; CDR3nt: TGTGCCAGCAGCCAACGGGGACAAGAGACCCAGTACTTC; CDR3aa: CASSQRGQETQYF
v_gene: TRBV4-1; j_gene: TRBJ2-2; abundance: few; d_gene: .; CDR3nt: TGCGCCAGCAGCCAAGACCTTTGGACCGGGGAGCTGTTTTTT; CDR3aa: CASSQDLWTGELFF
v_gene: TRBV12-3/TRBV12-4; j_gene: TRBJ1-1; abundance: few; d_gene: .; CDR3nt: TGTGCCAGCAGTAGGACAGAGACCATGAACACTGAAGCTTTCTTT; CDR3aa: CASSRTETMNTEAFF
v_gene: TRBV20-1; j_gene: TRBJ2-3; abundance: .; d_gene: TRBD2; CDR3nt: TGCAGTGCTTCGACTAGCGGGGAACATACGCAGTATTTT; CDR3aa: CSASTSGEHTQYF
v_gene: TRBV7-9; j_gene: TRBJ2-1; abundance: few; d_gene: TRBD1; CDR3nt: TGTGCCAGCAGCCCCTTAGGGGGGACAGGGTACAATGAGCAGTTCTTC; CDR3aa: CASSPLGGTGYNEQFF
v_gene: TRBV10-3; j_gene: TRBJ2-2; abundance: .; d_gene: TRBD2; CDR3nt: TGTGCCATCAGTGAACTAGCGGGACCCCTCGGGGAGCTGTTTTTT; CDR3aa: CAISELAGPLGELFF
v_gene: TRBV3-1; j_gene: TRBJ2-7; abundance: .; d_gene: TRBD2; CDR3nt: TGTGCCAGCAGCCAAGACGGGACTAGCGGGGCCTACGAGCAGTACTTC; CDR3aa: CASSQDGTSGAYEQYF
v_gene: TRBV5-1; j_gene: TRBJ1-3; abundance: .; d_gene: .; CDR3nt: TGCGCCAGTCGGGACATGGGCAGTGGAAACACCATATATTTT; CDR3aa: CASRDMGSGNTIYF
v_gene: TRBV12-3/TRBV12-4; j_gene: TRBJ2-7; abundance: .; d_gene: TRBD1; CDR3nt: TGTGCCAGCAGCCTCCGGGAGACAGGGGTAAAAAACGAGCAGTACTTC; CDR3aa: CASSLRETGVKNEQYF
v_gene: TRBV7-6; j_gene: TRBJ2-5; abundance: .; d_gene: TRBD2; CDR3nt: TGTGCCAGCAGCTTAGGGGCTAGCGGACCCCAAGAGACCCAGTACTTC; CDR3aa: CASSLGASGPQETQYF
v_gene: TRBV5-1; j_gene: TRBJ2-3; abundance: many; d_gene: .; CDR3nt: TGCGCCAGCAGCCTCTGGGGTAGTGACCCATCCACAGATACGCAGTATTTT; CDR3aa: CASSLWGSDPSTDTQYF
v_gene: TRBV9; j_gene: TRBJ2-2; abundance: .; d_gene: .; CDR3nt: TGTGCCAGCAGCCCCGACCCCCGTGGCGGGGAGCTGTTTTTT; CDR3aa: CASSPDPRGGELFF
v_gene: TRBV2; j_gene: TRBJ2-5; abundance: few; d_gene: TRBD2; CDR3nt: TGTGCCAGCAGTGAATTGCTAGCGGGACTGGGGGAGACCCAGTACTTC; CDR3aa: CASSELLAGLGETQYF
v_gene: TRBV12-5; j_gene: TRBJ2-2; abundance: .; d_gene: .; CDR3nt: TGTGCTAGTGGTTTGACAGGGAACACCGGGGAGCTGTTTTTT; CDR3aa: CASGLTGNTGELFF
v_gene: TRBV20-1; j_gene: TRBJ2-2; abundance: few; d_gene: TRBD2; CDR3nt: TGCAGTGCTAGAGATAGCGGGAGGGCCGGGAACACCGGGGAGCTGTTTTTT; CDR3aa: CSARDSGRAGNTGELFF
v_gene: TRBV7-3; j_gene: TRBJ1-1; abundance: few; d_gene: .; CDR3nt: TGTGCCAGCAGCTTAAAAGGAGTGGGGGCGCGGGGGAGAACTGAAGCTTTCTTT; CDR3aa: CASSLKGVGARGRTEAFF
v_gene: TRBV10-3; j_gene: TRBJ2-1; abundance: few; d_gene: TRBD2; CDR3nt: TGTGCCATCAGTGATCCGGGAGGTGGGAATGAGCAGTTCTTC; CDR3aa: CAISDPGGGNEQFF
v_gene: TRBV3-1; j_gene: TRBJ2-1; abundance: .; d_gene: TRBD2; CDR3nt: TGTGCCAGCAGCCCTACCGGGACTAGCTCCTACAATGAGCAGTTCTTC; CDR3aa: CASSPTGTSSYNEQFF
v_gene: TRBV5-4; j_gene: TRBJ1-1; abundance: .; d_gene: TRBD1; CDR3nt: TGTGCCAGCAGCTCGAAACCGGGACAGGTGAACACTGAAGCTTTCTTT; CDR3aa: CASSSKPGQVNTEAFF
v_gene: TRBV7-8; j_gene: TRBJ1-2; abundance: few; d_gene: .; CDR3nt: TGTGCCAGCAGCTTAACAACGTGGGGCTATGACTACACCTTC; CDR3aa: CASSLTTWGYDYTF
v_gene: TRBV10-3; j_gene: TRBJ2-3; abundance: few; d_gene: TRBD2; CDR3nt: TGTGCCATCAGACCGGGGCTAGCGGGGGGTACAGATACGCAGTATTTT; CDR3aa: CAIRPGLAGGTDTQYF
v_gene: TRBV6-4; j_gene: TRBJ2-2; abundance: few; d_gene: .; CDR3nt: TGTGCCAGCAGTGAACAAACCGGGGAGCTGTTTTTT; CDR3aa: CASSEQTGELFF
v_gene: TRBV11-2; j_gene: TRBJ2-3; abundance: .; d_gene: .; CDR3nt: TGTGCCAGCAGCTTAAAACTCGCGAGCGGGGTCAAGGGGGGCACGCAGTATTTT; CDR3aa: CASSLKLASGVKGGTQYF
v_gene: TRBV12-3/TRBV12-4; j_gene: TRBJ2-2; abundance: many; d_gene: .; CDR3nt: TGTGCCAGCAGTTTTTTTGGATCCACCGGGGAGCTGTTTTTT; CDR3aa: CASSFFGSTGELFF
v_gene: TRBV10-3; j_gene: TRBJ1-4; abundance: many; d_gene: TRBD1; CDR3nt: TGTGCCATCAGTGATCCGGGACAGGATGAAAAACTGTTTTTT; CDR3aa: CAISDPGQDEKLFF
v_gene: TRBV12-3/TRBV12-4; j_gene: TRBJ1-3; abundance: .; d_gene: .; CDR3nt: TGTGCCAGCAGTTTAGGCGCCAGGGGATCTGGAAACACCATATATTTT; CDR3aa: CASSLGARGSGNTIYF
v_gene: TRBV15; j_gene: TRBJ1-5; abundance: .; d_gene: .; CDR3nt: TGTGCCACCAGCAGAGACACCCGGGACATTCATTTTAGCAATCAGCCCCAGCATTTT; CDR3aa: CATSRDTRDIHFSNQPQHF
v_gene: TRBV4-1; j_gene: TRBJ2-7; abundance: few; d_gene: .; CDR3nt: TGCGCCAGCAGCCAAGTAGGGGCGGTGAACGAGCAGTACTTC; CDR3aa: CASSQVGAVNEQYF
v_gene: TRBV5-5; j_gene: TRBJ2-4; abundance: .; d_gene: .; CDR3nt: TGTGCCAGCAGCGTGGAACTGGGATCCAAAAACATTCAGTACTTC; CDR3aa: CASSVELGSKNIQYF
v_gene: TRBV3-1; j_gene: TRBJ2-5; abundance: .; d_gene: .; CDR3nt: TGTGCCAGCAGCCAAGAGTACGGCTGGAAAGAGACCCAGTACTTC; CDR3aa: CASSQEYGWKETQYF